Following are 2 T cell receptor beta chains from one sample sequenced in a study of T-cell memory formation after mild COVID-19. TCRdb fed the 5' RACE reads into MiXCR, producing one record per CDR3 protein. The data hold fewer than 200,000 distinct CDR3 sequences, with 20% to 25% observed a single time. Sequencing was carried out using PBMCs or a T cell subset sorted from them (not recorded which). The receptors come from an adult woman who had mild COVID-19 (a few samples of this study predate the infection). Cell type and time point are not known.

The rearrangement joins TRBV5-1 to TRBJ1-3, with 7 bases identical to TRBD1. Germline V gene lookup returns CDR1 SGHRS and CDR2 YFSETQ. The V and J ends lost 0 bases and 4 bases, in that order; junction bases with no gene match: 4. The CDR3 contains 15 residues. In DNA, the CDR3 is TGCGCCAGCAGCTTGGACAGGGGCTCAGGAAACACCATATATTTT. Translating gives CASSLDRGSGNTIYF.

The chain is built from TRBV5-1 and TRBJ2-7; 7 bases align to TRBD2. V trimming: 4 bases; J trimming: 5 bases; junction bases outside the gene matches: 9. Germline V gene sequence: CDR1 SGHRS, CDR2 YFSETQ. The CDR3 extends over 14 amino acids. CDR3 bases: TGCGCCAGCAGCCCCCGGGGGAGGGCGCACGAGCAGTACTTC. Residues: CASSPRGRAHEQYF.